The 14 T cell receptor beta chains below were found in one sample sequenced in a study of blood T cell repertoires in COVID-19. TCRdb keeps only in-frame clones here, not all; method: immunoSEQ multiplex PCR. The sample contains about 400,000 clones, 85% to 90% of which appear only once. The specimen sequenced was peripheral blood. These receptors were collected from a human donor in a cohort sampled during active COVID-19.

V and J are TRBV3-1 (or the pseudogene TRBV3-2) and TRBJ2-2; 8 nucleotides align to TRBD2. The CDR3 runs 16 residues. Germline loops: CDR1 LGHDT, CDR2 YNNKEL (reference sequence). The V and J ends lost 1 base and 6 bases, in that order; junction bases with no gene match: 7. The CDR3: CASSQGLAGNSGELFF. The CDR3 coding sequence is TGTGCCAGCAGCCAAGGTCTAGCGGGCAATTCCGGGGAGCTGTTTTTT.

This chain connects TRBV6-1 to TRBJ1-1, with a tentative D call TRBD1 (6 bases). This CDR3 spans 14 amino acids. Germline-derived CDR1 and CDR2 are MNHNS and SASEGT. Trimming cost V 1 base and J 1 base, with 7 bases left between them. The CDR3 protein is CASSEGTENTEAFF. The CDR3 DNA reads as TGTGCCAGCAGTGAAGGGACAGAGAACACTGAAGCTTTCTTT.

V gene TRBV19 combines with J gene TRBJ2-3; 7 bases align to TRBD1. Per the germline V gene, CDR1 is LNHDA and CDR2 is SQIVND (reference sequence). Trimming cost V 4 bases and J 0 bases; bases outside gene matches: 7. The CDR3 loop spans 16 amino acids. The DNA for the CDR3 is TGTGCCAGTAGTACATGGGACAGCGAAAGCACAGATACGCAGTATTTT. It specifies CASSTWDSESTDTQYF.

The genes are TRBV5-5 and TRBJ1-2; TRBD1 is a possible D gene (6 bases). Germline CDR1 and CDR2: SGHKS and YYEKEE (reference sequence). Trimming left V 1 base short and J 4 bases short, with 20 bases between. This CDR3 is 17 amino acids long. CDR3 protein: CASSLRGIAGASYGYTF. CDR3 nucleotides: TGTGCCAGCAGCTTGCGCGGTATCGCAGGGGCTAGCTATGGCTACACCTTC.

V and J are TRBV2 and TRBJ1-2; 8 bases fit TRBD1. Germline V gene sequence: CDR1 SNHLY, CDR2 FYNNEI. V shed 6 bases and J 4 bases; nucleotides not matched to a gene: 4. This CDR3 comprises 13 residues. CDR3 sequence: CASRVDRGYGYTF. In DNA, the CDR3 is TGTGCCAGCAGAGTTGACAGGGGCTATGGCTACACCTTC. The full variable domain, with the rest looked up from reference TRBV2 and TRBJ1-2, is EPEVTQTPSHQVTQMGQEVILRCVPISNHLYFYWYRQILGQKVEFLVSFYNNEISEKSEIFDDQFSVERPDGSNFTLKIRSTKLEDSAMYFCASRVDRGYGYTFGSGTRLTVV.

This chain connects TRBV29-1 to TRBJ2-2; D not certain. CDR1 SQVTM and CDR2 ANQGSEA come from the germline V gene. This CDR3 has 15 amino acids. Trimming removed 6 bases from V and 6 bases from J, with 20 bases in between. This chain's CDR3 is CSVIFNADLSGELFF. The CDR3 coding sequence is TGCAGCGTAATCTTCAACGCAGATCTGTCCGGGGAGCTGTTTTTT.

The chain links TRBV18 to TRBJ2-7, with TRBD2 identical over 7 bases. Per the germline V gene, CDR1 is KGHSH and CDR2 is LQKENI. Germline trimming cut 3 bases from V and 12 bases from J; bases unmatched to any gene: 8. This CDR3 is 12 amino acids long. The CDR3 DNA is TGTGCCAGCTCACCCGCGGGGGATCGGACGTACTTC. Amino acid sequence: CASSPAGDRTYF.

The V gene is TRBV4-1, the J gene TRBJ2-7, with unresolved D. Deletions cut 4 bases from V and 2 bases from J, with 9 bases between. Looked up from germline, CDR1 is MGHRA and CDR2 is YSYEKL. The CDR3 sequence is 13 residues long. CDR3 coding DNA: TGCGCCAGCAGCCGGGCATTGACCTACGAGCAGTACTTC. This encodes CASSRALTYEQYF.

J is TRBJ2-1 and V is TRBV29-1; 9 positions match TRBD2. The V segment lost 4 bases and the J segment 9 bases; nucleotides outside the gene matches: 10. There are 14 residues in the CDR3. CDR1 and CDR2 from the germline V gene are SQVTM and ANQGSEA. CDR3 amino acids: CSVGPGLATSEQFF. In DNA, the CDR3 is TGCAGCGTTGGTCCGGGACTAGCTACAAGTGAGCAGTTCTTC.

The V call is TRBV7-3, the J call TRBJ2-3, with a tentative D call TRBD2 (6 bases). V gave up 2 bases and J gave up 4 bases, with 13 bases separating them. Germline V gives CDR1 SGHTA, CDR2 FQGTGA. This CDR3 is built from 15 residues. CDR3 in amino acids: CASSLGDGGADTQYF. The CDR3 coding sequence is TGTGCCAGCAGCTTAGGGGACGGCGGGGCAGATACGCAGTATTTT.

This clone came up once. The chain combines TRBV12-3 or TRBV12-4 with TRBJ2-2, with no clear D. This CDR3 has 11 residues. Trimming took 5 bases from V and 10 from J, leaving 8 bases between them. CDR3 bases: TGTGCCAGCAGTACAAGACTGGAGCTGTTTTTT. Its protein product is CASSTRLELFF.

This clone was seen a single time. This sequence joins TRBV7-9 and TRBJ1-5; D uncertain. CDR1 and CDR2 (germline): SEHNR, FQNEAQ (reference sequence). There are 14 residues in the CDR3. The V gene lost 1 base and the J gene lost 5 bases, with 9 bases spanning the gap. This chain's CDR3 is CASSLGNQDQPQHF. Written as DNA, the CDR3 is TGTGCCAGCAGCTTAGGCAACCAGGATCAGCCCCAGCATTTT.

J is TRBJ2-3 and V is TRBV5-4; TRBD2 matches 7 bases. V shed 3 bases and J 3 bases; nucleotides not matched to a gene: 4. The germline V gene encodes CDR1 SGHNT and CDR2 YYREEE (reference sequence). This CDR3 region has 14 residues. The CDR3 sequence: CASSWGGVTDTQYF. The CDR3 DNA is TGTGCCAGCAGCTGGGGGGGGGTTACAGATACGCAGTATTTT.

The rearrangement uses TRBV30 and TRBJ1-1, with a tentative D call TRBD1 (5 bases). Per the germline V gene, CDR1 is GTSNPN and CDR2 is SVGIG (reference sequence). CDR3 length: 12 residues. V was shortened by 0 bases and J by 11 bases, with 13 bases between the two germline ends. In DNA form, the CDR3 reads TGTGCCTGGAGTGTACTCGGGGGGGAGGCTTTCTTT. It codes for CAWSVLGGEAFF.